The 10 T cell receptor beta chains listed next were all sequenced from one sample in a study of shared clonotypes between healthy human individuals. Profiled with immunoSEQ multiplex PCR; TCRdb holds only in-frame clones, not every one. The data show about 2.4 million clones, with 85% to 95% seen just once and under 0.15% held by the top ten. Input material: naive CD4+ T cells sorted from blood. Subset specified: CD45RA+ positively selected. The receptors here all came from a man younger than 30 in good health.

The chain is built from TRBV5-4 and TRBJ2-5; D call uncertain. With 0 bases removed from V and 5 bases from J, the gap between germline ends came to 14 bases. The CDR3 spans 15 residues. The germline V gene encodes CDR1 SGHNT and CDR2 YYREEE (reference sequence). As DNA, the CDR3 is TGTGCCAGCAGCTTGGACGGGTTTGGCCGGGAGACCCAGTACTTC. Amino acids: CASSLDGFGRETQYF.

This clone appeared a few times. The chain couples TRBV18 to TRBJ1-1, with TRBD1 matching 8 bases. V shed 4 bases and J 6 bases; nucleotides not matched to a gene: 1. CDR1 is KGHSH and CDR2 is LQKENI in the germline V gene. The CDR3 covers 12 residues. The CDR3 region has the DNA TGTGCCAGCTCACAACAGGGGGCTGAAGCTTTCTTT. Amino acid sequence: CASSQQGAEAFF.

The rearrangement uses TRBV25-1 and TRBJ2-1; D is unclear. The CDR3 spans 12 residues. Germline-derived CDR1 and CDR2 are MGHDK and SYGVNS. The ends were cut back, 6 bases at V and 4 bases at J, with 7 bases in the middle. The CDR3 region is CASRRGYNEQFF. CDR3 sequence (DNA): TGTGCCAGCAGGCGAGGATACAATGAGCAGTTCTTC.

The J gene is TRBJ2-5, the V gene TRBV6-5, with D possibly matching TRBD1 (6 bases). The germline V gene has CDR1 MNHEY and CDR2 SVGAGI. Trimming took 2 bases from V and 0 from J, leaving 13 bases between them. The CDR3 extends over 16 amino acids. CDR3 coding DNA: TGTGCCAGCAGTTACCTAGGACAGCCAGACCAAGAGACCCAGTACTTC. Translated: CASSYLGQPDQETQYF.

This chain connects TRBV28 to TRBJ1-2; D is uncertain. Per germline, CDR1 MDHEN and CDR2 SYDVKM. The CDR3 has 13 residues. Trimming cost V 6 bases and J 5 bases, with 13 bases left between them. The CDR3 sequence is CASRRTLSYGYTF. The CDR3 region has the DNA TGTGCCAGCAGGCGGACTTTAAGTTATGGCTACACCTTC.

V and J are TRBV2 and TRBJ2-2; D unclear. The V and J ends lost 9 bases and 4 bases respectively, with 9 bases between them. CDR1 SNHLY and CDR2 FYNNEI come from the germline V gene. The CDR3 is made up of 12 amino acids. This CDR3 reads CASLSSTGELFF. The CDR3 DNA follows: TGTGCCAGTTTAAGTTCCACCGGGGAGCTGTTTTTT.

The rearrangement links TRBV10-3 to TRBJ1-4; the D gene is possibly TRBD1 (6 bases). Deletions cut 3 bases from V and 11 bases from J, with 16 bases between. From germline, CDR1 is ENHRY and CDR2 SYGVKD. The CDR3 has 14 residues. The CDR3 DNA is TGTGCCATCAGTGATCGTCTAGGGGGGGGGAAACTGTTTTTT. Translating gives CAISDRLGGGKLFF.

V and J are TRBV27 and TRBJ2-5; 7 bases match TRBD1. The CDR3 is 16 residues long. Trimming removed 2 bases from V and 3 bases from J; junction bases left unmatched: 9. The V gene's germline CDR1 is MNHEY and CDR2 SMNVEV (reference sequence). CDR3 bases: TGTGCCAGCAGTTTACTGGGACAGATGAGCAAAGAGACCCAGTACTTC. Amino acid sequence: CASSLLGQMSKETQYF.

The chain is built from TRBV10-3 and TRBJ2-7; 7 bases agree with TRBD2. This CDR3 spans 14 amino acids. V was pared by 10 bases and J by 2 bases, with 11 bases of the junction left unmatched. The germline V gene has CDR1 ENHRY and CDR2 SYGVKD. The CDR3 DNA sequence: TGTGCCACAATCGGGACTACCAGCCCCTACGAGCAGTACTTC. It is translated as CATIGTTSPYEQYF.

The CDR3 sequence: CASSPTAGPNEQFF. The CDR3 nucleotides are TGTGCCAGCTCACCGACGGCCGGGCCGAATGAGCAGTTCTTC. The chain has TRBV18 and TRBJ2-1; no clear D. There are 14 residues in the CDR3. The V end was cut by 3 bases, the J end by 7 bases, with 13 bases between. Germline values: CDR1 KGHSH, CDR2 LQKENI.